This is a list of T cell receptor beta chains from one sample in a study of T cell responses to AZD1222 COVID-19 vaccine. Libraries were prepared by immunoSEQ multiplex PCR; TCRdb keeps only in-frame clonotypes and omits some of them. The sample carries 150,000 to 200,000 clones, roughly 92% recorded once. The sample in question was peripheral blood, obtained on day 0 of AZD1222 vaccination. These TCRs come from an adult in good health. The CDR3 runs from the conserved cysteine through the conserved F or W. A D gene is named only where the DNA matches it firmly. Clone size appears in some rows only: once, few, many, or a class for an expanded clone.

CDR3 DNA | CDR3 protein | V gene | clone size | J gene | D gene
TGTGCCAGCAGTAGACAGGGGGCGTTTGGAAACACCATATATTTT | CASSRQGAFGNTIYF | TRBV2 | NA | TRBJ1-3 | TRBD1
TGCGCCAGCAGTGAGGACGGCAGCTCCTACAATGAGCAGTTCTTC | CASSEDGSSYNEQFF | TRBV10-2 | NA | TRBJ2-1 | NA
TGTGCCAGCAGTGATGGGTATGGCTACACCTTC | CASSDGYGYTF | TRBV2 | NA | TRBJ1-2 | NA
TGTGCCTGGAGTGTTAGCTCCTACGAGCAGTACTTC | CAWSVSSYEQYF | TRBV30 | NA | TRBJ2-7 | NA
TGTGCCAGCAGCCAAAGGGGGGAGAGGGGCTACACCTTC | CASSQRGERGYTF | TRBV12-3/TRBV12-4 | few | TRBJ1-2 | NA
TGTGCCAGCAGTGACTCGTTCCTAGCGGGAGGGGGCTCGTACTACAATGAGCAGTTCTTC | CASSDSFLAGGGSYYNEQFF | TRBV6-4 | NA | TRBJ2-1 | TRBD2
TGTGCCAGCAGTCTACTAGCGGGAGGACAAACGGACTACGAGCAGTACTTC | CASSLLAGGQTDYEQYF | TRBV6-6 | NA | TRBJ2-7 | TRBD2
TGTGCCAGCAGTGAAGCGGGATACATCCGAGGGGACGGTTATCGGAACACTGAAGCTTTCTTT | CASSEAGYIRGDGYRNTEAFF | TRBV6-1 | NA | TRBJ1-1 | NA
TGTGCCAGCAGCGTAATATCTAGCGGCTACACAGATACGCAGTATTTT | CASSVISSGYTDTQYF | TRBV9 | NA | TRBJ2-3 | TRBD2
TGTGCCGTAACGCCCCACGACCGCGACGGCCAGCCCCAGCATTTT | CAVTPHDRDGQPQHF | TRBV30 | once | TRBJ1-5 | NA
TGTGCCAGCAGCGAAACAACGGGACAGGGGACCCACGAGCAGTACTTC | CASSETTGQGTHEQYF | TRBV11-2 | NA | TRBJ2-7 | TRBD1
TGTGCCAGCAGTTTCACGGGGGCCATTTCGAACACTGAAGCTTTCTTT | CASSFTGAISNTEAFF | TRBV27 | NA | TRBJ1-1 | NA
TGTGCCAGCAGTGGCGGACAGGGGCAAGTAGATACGCAGTATTTT | CASSGGQGQVDTQYF | TRBV2 | NA | TRBJ2-3 | TRBD1
TGTGCCAGCAGCCATCGGGAACAAGCGGGATATACGCAGTATTTT | CASSHREQAGYTQYF | TRBV11-2 | NA | TRBJ2-3 | TRBD2
TGTGCCAGTAGTATTACAGGGGATGGAAACACCATATATTTT | CASSITGDGNTIYF | TRBV19 | NA | TRBJ1-3 | TRBD1
TGTGCCAGCAGCGAACGGGACAGAGGCGGCAATCAGCCCCAGCATTTT | CASSERDRGGNQPQHF | TRBV6-1 | NA | TRBJ1-5 | TRBD1
TGCAGTGCTAGTAAGGAAGAGACCCAGTACTTC | CSASKEETQYF | TRBV20-1 | NA | TRBJ2-5 | NA
TGTGCCAGCAGCTTAAACGCTGAAGCTTTCTTT | CASSLNAEAFF | TRBV11-2 | NA | TRBJ1-1 | NA
TGTGCCAGCAGTAATAGACAGGGGACAGCTAATGAAAAACTGTTTTTT | CASSNRQGTANEKLFF | TRBV7-2 | NA | TRBJ1-4 | TRBD1
TGTGCCAGCAGCCGATATAACGGACTAGCGGGAGTAAATGAGCAGTTCTTC | CASSRYNGLAGVNEQFF | TRBV6-2/TRBV6-3 | once | TRBJ2-1 | TRBD2
TGTGCCAGCAGCTCTGGGGAGGTTTGGGCTGAAGCTTTCTTT | CASSSGEVWAEAFF | TRBV6-6 | NA | TRBJ1-1 | NA
TGTGCCAGCAGCTTAGTTTCGGGCACTGAAGCTTTCTTT | CASSLVSGTEAFF | TRBV7-9 | NA | TRBJ1-1 | NA
TGTGCCAGCTCACCAACTCGTGGTGGGGAGGGCACTGAAGCTTTCTTT | CASSPTRGGEGTEAFF | TRBV18 | NA | TRBJ1-1 | NA
TGTGCCAGCAGTGAACCGACTAGCGGTTACTACGAGCAGTACTTC | CASSEPTSGYYEQYF | TRBV6-1 | once | TRBJ2-7 | TRBD2
TGTGCCAGTAGTCTATTGGGGGTGGGTCAGCCCCAGCATTTT | CASSLLGVGQPQHF | TRBV19 | NA | TRBJ1-5 | NA
TGTGCCAGCAGTTACACAGGGGGCCGGAACACTGAAGCTTTCTTT | CASSYTGGRNTEAFF | TRBV6-5 | NA | TRBJ1-1 | TRBD1
TGTGCCAGCAGTGGGTCTATGTACGAGCAGTACTTC | CASSGSMYEQYF | TRBV28 | NA | TRBJ2-7 | NA
TGTGCCAGCAGCCGCACAACAGGGGGCGGCAATCAGCCCCAGCATTTT | CASSRTTGGGNQPQHF | TRBV2 | NA | TRBJ1-5 | TRBD1
TGTGCCAGCAGCTTAAGCACAGGCAACAATTCACCCCTCCACTTT | CASSLSTGNNSPLHF | TRBV7-6 | NA | TRBJ1-6 | NA
TGTGCCACCAGTGATGGGAGCTCCTACGAGCAGTACTTC | CATSDGSSYEQYF | TRBV24-1 | NA | TRBJ2-7 | NA
TGTGCCAGCAGTTACGTGGGGAACTATGGCTACACCTTC | CASSYVGNYGYTF | TRBV6-5 | NA | TRBJ1-2 | NA
TGTGCCAGCAGGCGACGGGCTCAGCCCCAGCATTTT | CASRRRAQPQHF | TRBV12-3/TRBV12-4 | NA | TRBJ1-5 | NA
TGTGCCAGCTCCATAAATCCCATTGGGGAGTACAATGAGCAGTTCTTC | CASSINPIGEYNEQFF | TRBV7-9 | NA | TRBJ2-1 | NA
TGTGCCAGCAGTTACGGGGAAGATCAGCCCCAGCATTTT | CASSYGEDQPQHF | TRBV6-6 | NA | TRBJ1-5 | NA
TGTGCCAGCAGCCGCCTTGGGGTAGCTCCCCTCTACGAGCAGTACTTC | CASSRLGVAPLYEQYF | TRBV11-2 | NA | TRBJ2-7 | NA
TGTGCCAGTAGTATCCGCGGGACAGAGGATGGCTACACCTTC | CASSIRGTEDGYTF | TRBV19 | NA | TRBJ1-2 | TRBD1
TGTGCCACCTCCGACAGGGGAAAGAACACTGAAGCTTTCTTT | CATSDRGKNTEAFF | TRBV6-5 | NA | TRBJ1-1 | TRBD1
TGTGCCAGCACCCGTTCTAACTATGGCTACACCTTC | CASTRSNYGYTF | TRBV12-3/TRBV12-4 | NA | TRBJ1-2 | NA
TGTGCCAGTACCCCGGACAGGGCGGCTTACTATGGCTACACCTTC | CASTPDRAAYYGYTF | TRBV19 | NA | TRBJ1-2 | TRBD1
TGTGCCAGCAGTGAAAGCGTAGCCAAAAACATTCAGTACTTC | CASSESVAKNIQYF | TRBV2 | NA | TRBJ2-4 | NA
TGTGCCAGCAGCCCTCGACAAACTAATCAGCCCCAGCATTTT | CASSPRQTNQPQHF | TRBV3-1/TRBV3-2 | NA | TRBJ1-5 | NA
TGCGCCAGCAGGACTAGCGGGAAAGAGACCCAGTACTTC | CASRTSGKETQYF | TRBV5-1 | NA | TRBJ2-5 | TRBD2
TGTGCCAGCAGCGGGGGACAGGGAAACTATGGCTACACCTTC | CASSGGQGNYGYTF | TRBV6-5 | NA | TRBJ1-2 | TRBD1
TGTGCTAGTGGTGACCCTGGCACGAAACCCACTAACGTCTGGGAGCAGTTCTTC | CASGDPGTKPTNVWEQFF | TRBV12-5 | NA | TRBJ2-1 | NA
TGTGCCAGCAGCTTAATGGGGGGACAGGGCCCCTACGAGCAGTACTTC | CASSLMGGQGPYEQYF | TRBV7-6 | once | TRBJ2-7 | TRBD1
TGTGCCAGTAGTAAAGGGGACAGGGCTTATGGACAAGAGACCCAGTACTTC | CASSKGDRAYGQETQYF | TRBV19 | once | TRBJ2-5 | TRBD1
TGTGCCAGCAGCCTACGACAGGGAGCCTACGAGCAGTACTTC | CASSLRQGAYEQYF | TRBV9 | once | TRBJ2-7 | TRBD1
TGTGCCTGGAGTTCCTGGGGGGGAATGAACACTGAAGCTTTCTTT | CAWSSWGGMNTEAFF | TRBV30 | NA | TRBJ1-1 | NA